Described below is a single TCR beta chain sequence and its context. This CDR3 spans 15 amino acids. The V gene's germline CDR1 is SGHTA and CDR2 FQGNSA. Losses at the gene ends were 4 bases for V and 4 bases for J; bases not matched to a gene: 5. The PCR ran on 60 Vbeta and 13 Jbeta primers. The assay was immunoSEQ multiplex PCR, and TCRdb's table has in-frame clones only and misses some. There are 150,000 to 200,000 clones in the sample; about three quarters occur only once, and about 3.8% lies in the top ten. The data derive from a study of cytomegalovirus exposure and HLA in healthy donors. This TCR was sampled from an older woman in good health and CMV-seropositive. The sample comprised PBMCs. The chain uses TRBV7-2 and TRBJ1-1, with 11 bases fitting TRBD1. The CDR3 sequence is CASSSGQGAGTEAFF. CDR3 in DNA: TGTGCCAGCAGCTCCGGACAGGGGGCAGGCACTGAAGCTTTCTTT.